This entry features one T cell receptor (beta chain) sequence. The sample originates from a study of blood T cell repertoires in COVID-19. In the study overall: The United States, Italy and Spain were the sources of the acute and convalescent COVID-19 samples. PBMCs, B-cell-depleted T cells, or T cells provided the cDNA or gDNA that made up the material.

This CDR3 spans 15 amino acids. Germline V gives CDR1 SGHNT, CDR2 YYREEE (reference sequence). J gave up 5 bases and V 4 bases, and 8 bases lay outside the gene matches. In the study's own analysis: Researchers report that nucleated cell counts were estimated from reference gene primer amplification. TCRdb's table, derived via immunoSEQ multiplex PCR, lists solely in-frame clones and lacks some. The V and J calls and the clone size are those of that table, but D and trimming were determined from the DNA. This sample yields about 130,000 clones, of which roughly 79% are seen a single time; roughly 20% belongs to the top ten.

V gene TRBV5-4 combines with J gene TRBJ1-1, with 10 nucleotides matching TRBD1. The receptor was isolated from a man older than 75 with acute or convalescent COVID-19. Sequencing was carried out using peripheral blood. The DNA for the CDR3 is TGTGCCAGCAGCGTTGACAGGGGGCGGCGGACTGAAGCTTTCTTT. Translated, it gives CASSVDRGRRTEAFF.